This TCR beta chain comes out of a study of CD8 T cells in ankylosing spondylitis. Study results and limitations: A TCR beta motif made of several highly homologous variants seemed typical of ankylosing spondylitis blood.

Many counts were recorded for this clonotype. Its specificity is unknown. MiXCR, applied by TCRdb to the 5' RACE reads, yields one record per CDR3 protein. The sample includes some 120,000 distinct CDR3 sequences, 12% to 15% of them seen just once. This CDR3 spans 14 amino acids. The germline CDR1 and CDR2 sequences are SGHRS and YFSETQ. V dropped 4 bases and J dropped 1 base, with 11 bases sitting between them. The sequence was collected from a female donor with ankylosing spondylitis or in good health (not recorded which). The sample taken for sequencing was blood, either unsorted or a sorted T cell fraction (not recorded which). The rearrangement joins TRBV5-1 to TRBJ2-5; D is perhaps TRBD1 (6 bases). The CDR3 reads CASSQNRVQETQYF. CDR3 coding DNA: TGCGCCAGCAGCCAAAACAGGGTCCAAGAGACCCAGTACTTC.